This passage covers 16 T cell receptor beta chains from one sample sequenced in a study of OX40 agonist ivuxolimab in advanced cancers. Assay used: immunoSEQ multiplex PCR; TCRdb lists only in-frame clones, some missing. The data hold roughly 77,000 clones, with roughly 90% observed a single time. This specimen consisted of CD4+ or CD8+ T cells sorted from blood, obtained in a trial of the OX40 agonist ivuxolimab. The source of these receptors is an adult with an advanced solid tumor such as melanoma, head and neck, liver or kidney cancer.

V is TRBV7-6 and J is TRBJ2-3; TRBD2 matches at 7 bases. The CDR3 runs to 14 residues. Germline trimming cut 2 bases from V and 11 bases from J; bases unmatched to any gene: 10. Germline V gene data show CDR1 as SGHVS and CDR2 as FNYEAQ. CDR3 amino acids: CASSLLRLAGEQYF. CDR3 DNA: TGTGCCAGCAGCTTATTAAGGTTGGCGGGAGAGCAGTATTTT.

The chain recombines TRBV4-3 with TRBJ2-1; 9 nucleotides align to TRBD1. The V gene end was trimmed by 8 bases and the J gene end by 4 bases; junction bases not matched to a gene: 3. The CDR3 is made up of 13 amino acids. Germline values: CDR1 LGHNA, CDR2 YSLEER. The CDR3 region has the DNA TGCGCCAGCGGGACAGGGAGGTACAATGAGCAGTTCTTC. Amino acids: CASGTGRYNEQFF.

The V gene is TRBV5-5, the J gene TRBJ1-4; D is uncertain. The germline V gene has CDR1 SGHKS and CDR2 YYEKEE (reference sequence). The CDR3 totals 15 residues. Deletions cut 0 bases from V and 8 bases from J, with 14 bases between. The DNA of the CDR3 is TGTGCCAGCAGCTTGGTTGGCAGGTCGCGGGAAAAACTGTTTTTT. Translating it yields CASSLVGRSREKLFF.

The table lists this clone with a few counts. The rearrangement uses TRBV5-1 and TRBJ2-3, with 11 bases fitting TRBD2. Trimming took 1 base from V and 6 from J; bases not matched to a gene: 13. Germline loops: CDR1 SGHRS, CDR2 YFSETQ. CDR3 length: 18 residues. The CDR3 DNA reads TGCGCCAGCAGCTTGTCCAAACTAGCGGGAGAGATCCGGGATACGCAGTATTTT. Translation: CASSLSKLAGEIRDTQYF.

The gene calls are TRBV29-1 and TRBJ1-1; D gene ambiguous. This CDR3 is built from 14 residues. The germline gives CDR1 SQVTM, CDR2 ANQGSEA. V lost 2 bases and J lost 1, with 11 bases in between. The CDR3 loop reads CSVERPLSNTEAFF. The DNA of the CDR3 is TGCAGCGTTGAACGTCCACTATCGAACACTGAAGCTTTCTTT.

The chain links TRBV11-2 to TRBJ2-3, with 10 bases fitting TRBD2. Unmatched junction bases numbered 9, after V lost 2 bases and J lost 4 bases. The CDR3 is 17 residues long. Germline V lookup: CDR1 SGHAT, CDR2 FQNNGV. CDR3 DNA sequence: TGTGCCAGCAGCTTAAAAGCGGGAGGGCCGAGGTCAGATACGCAGTATTTT. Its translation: CASSLKAGGPRSDTQYF.

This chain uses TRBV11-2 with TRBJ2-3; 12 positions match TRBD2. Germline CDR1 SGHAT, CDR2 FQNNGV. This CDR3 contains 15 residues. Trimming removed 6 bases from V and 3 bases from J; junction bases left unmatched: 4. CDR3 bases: TGTGCCAGCAGGACTAGCGGGAGTTGGACAGATACGCAGTATTTT. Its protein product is CASRTSGSWTDTQYF.

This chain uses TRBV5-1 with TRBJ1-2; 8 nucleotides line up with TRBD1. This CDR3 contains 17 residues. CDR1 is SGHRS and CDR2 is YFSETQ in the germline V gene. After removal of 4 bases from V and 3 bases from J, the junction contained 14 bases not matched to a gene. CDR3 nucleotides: TGCGCCAGCAGCACCAAGGGACAGGCCGAAAGTGACTATGGCTACACCTTC. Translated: CASSTKGQAESDYGYTF.

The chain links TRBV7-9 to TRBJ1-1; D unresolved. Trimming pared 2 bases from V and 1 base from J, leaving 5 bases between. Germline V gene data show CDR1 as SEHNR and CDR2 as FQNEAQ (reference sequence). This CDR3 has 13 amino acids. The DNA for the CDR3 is TGTGCCAGCAGCTTAATGGGGAACACTGAAGCTTTCTTT. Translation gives CASSLMGNTEAFF.

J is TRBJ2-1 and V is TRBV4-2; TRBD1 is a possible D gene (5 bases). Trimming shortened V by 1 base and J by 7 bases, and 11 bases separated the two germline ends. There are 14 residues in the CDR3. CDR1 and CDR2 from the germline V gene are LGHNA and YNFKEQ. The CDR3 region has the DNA TGTGCCAGCAGCCAAGCCGCCAGGGAAAATGAGCAGTTCTTC. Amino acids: CASSQAARENEQFF.

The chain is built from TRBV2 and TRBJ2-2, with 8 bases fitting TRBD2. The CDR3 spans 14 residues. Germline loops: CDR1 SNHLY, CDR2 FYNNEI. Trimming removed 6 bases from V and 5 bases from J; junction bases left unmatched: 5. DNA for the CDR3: TGTGCCAGCAGAAGCAGCGGGAGTACCGGGGAGCTGTTTTTT. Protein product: CASRSSGSTGELFF.

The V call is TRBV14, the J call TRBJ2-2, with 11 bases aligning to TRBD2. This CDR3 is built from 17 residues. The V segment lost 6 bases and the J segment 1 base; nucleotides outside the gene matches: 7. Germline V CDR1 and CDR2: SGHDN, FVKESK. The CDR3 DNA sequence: TGTGCCAGCAGTCTCACCGGGACTAGCGGGAACACCGGGGAGCTGTTTTTT. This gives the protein CASSLTGTSGNTGELFF. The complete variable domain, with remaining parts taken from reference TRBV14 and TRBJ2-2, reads EAGVTQFPSHSVIEKGQTVTLRCDPISGHDNLYWYRRVMGKEIKFLLHFVKESKQDESGMPNNRFLAERTGGTYSTLKVQPAELEDSGVYFCASSLTGTSGNTGELFFGEGSRLTVL.

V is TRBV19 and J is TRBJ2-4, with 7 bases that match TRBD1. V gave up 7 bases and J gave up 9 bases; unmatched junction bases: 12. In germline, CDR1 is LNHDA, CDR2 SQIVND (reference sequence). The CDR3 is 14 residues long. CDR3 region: CASKPTGSSSIQYF. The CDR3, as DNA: TGTGCCAGTAAACCGACAGGGTCGTCAAGCATTCAGTACTTC.

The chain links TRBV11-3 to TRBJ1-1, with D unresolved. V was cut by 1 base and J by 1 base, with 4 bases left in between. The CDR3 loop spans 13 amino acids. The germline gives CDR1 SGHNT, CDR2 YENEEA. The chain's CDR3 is CASSLVENTEAFF. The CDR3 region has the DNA TGTGCCAGCAGCTTAGTAGAGAACACTGAAGCTTTCTTT.

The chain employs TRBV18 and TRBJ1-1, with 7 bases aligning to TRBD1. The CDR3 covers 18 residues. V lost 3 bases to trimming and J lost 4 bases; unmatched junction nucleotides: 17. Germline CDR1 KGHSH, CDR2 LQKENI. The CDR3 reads CASSPTVRTGGQGTEAFF. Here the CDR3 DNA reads TGTGCCAGCTCACCTACCGTTAGGACAGGTGGGCAAGGCACTGAAGCTTTCTTT.

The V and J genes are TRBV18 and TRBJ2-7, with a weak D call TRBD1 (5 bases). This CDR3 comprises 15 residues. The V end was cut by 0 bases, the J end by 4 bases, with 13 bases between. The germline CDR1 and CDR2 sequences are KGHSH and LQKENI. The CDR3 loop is CASSPPRGRRYEQYF. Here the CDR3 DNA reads TGTGCCAGCTCACCACCAAGGGGTCGACGGTACGAGCAGTACTTC.